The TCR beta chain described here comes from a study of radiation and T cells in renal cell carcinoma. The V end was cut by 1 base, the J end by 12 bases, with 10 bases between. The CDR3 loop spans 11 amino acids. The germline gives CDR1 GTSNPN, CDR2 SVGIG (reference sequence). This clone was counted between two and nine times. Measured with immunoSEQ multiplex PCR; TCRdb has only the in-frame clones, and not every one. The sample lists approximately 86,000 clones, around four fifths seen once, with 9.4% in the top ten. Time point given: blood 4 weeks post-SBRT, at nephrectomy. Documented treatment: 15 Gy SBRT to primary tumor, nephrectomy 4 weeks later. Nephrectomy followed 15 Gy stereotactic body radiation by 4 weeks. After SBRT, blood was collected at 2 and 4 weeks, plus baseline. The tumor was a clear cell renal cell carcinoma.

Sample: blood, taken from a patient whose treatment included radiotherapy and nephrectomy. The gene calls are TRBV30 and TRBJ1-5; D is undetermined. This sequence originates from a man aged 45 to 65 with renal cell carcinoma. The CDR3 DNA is TGTGCCTGGAGTGCCGAGGGTGACCAGCATTTT. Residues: CAWSAEGDQHF.